A single sample is the source of the 13 T cell receptor beta chains below, sequenced in a study of shared clonotypes between healthy human individuals. TCRdb keeps only in-frame clones here, not all; method: immunoSEQ multiplex PCR. The sample has over a million clones; roughly 96% are singletons. Sequencing was done on a sample of naive CD4+ T cells sorted from blood. Subset reported: CD45RA+ positively selected. These receptors originate from a man aged 25-40 years in good health.

In its sample, this clone was seen once. The V and J genes are TRBV9 and TRBJ2-7, with 9 positions matching TRBD1. There are 15 residues in the CDR3. V trimming: 3 bases; J trimming: 6 bases; junction bases outside the gene matches: 10. CDR1 and CDR2 from the germline V gene are SGDLS and YYNGEE. The CDR3 bases are TGTGCCAGCAGCGCCTTCCGGGACAGGGCTTGCGAGCAGTACTTC. Its protein is CASSAFRDRACEQYF.

The chain is built from TRBV29-1 and TRBJ2-1; D call uncertain. The CDR3 sequence is 15 residues long. Trimming shortened V by 2 bases and J by 9 bases, and 20 bases separated the two germline ends. Looked up from germline, CDR1 is SQVTM and CDR2 is ANQGSEA. For the CDR3, the DNA is TGCAGCGTTGAAAGTTCTGGAGCCTCTCCGCTTGAGCAGTTCTTC. Amino acids: CSVESSGASPLEQFF.

The J gene is TRBJ2-1, the V gene TRBV2, with 11 bases matching TRBD2. Per germline, CDR1 SNHLY and CDR2 FYNNEI. J gave up 7 bases and V 3 bases, and 8 bases lay outside the gene matches. The CDR3 is 16 residues long. CDR3 nucleotide sequence: TGTGCCAGCAGTGATGGTACTAGCGGGAGTGAAAATGAGCAGTTCTTC. Its protein is CASSDGTSGSENEQFF.

The V call is TRBV2, the J call TRBJ1-1, with TRBD1 matching 10 bases. The germline V gene has CDR1 SNHLY and CDR2 FYNNEI. This CDR3 has 17 residues. Trimming took 8 bases from V and 2 from J; bases not matched to a gene: 14. CDR3 in amino acids: CASPRGGGQGTNTEAFF. The CDR3, as DNA: TGTGCCAGCCCCCGAGGGGGGGGACAGGGGACAAACACTGAAGCTTTCTTT. Looking up the rest from reference TRBV2 and TRBJ1-1 gives the full variable domain: EPEVTQTPSHQVTQMGQEVILRCVPISNHLYFYWYRQILGQKVEFLVSFYNNEISEKSEIFDDQFSVERPDGSNFTLKIRSTKLEDSAMYFCASPRGGGQGTNTEAFFGQGTRLTVV.

CDR3 nucleotides: TGTGCCAGCACCAAGGATTCGCGGGAGGGCCGGAATGAGCAGTTCTTC. Residues: CASTKDSREGRNEQFF. The chain couples TRBV5-4 to TRBJ2-1, with 9 bases matching TRBD2. V lost 6 bases, J lost 7 bases, and 14 bases stayed unmatched. This CDR3 has 16 amino acids. Germline CDR1 and CDR2: SGHNT and YYREEE (reference sequence).

The chain employs TRBV28 and TRBJ1-3, with D hard to call. The CDR3 has 15 residues. Germline V gene data show CDR1 as MDHEN and CDR2 as SYDVKM. The V end lost 3 bases, the J end lost 0 bases, and 9 bases lay between the germline ends. CDR3 amino acids: CASSFYANSGNTIYF. The DNA for the CDR3 is TGTGCCAGCAGTTTTTACGCGAACTCTGGAAACACCATATATTTT.

Remarks on this clone: The junction and the germline gene differ at one end; a read error may be behind it. The V gene is TRBV5-8, the J gene TRBJ2-7; perhaps D is TRBD1 or TRBD2 (5 bases each). This CDR3 spans 12 amino acids. Germline CDR1 is SGHTS and CDR2 is YDEGEE. The CDR3 spells CASSLRERGRNF. CDR3 in DNA: TGTGCCAGCAGCCTCAGGGAACGGGGCAGAAACTTC.

The chain has TRBV6-4 and TRBJ2-3; 9 nucleotides match TRBD2. This CDR3 has 15 residues. CDR1 is MRHNA, CDR2 SNTAGT, per germline. The V segment lost 6 bases and the J segment 5 bases; nucleotides outside the gene matches: 9. The CDR3 loop reads CASSAAGGRVDTQYF. The CDR3 DNA reads as TGTGCCAGCAGCGCCGCGGGAGGGCGAGTAGATACGCAGTATTTT.

The chain uses TRBV7-9 and TRBJ2-5; 8 positions match TRBD1. Germline CDR1 and CDR2: SEHNR and FQNEAQ (reference sequence). The length of the CDR3 is 14 residues. Losses at the gene ends were 3 bases for V and 5 bases for J; bases not matched to a gene: 5. The CDR3 region has the DNA TGTGCCAGCAGCTTGGACAGGGTCAGGGAGACCCAGTACTTC. The encoded protein is CASSLDRVRETQYF.

This chain's CDR3 is CAVAWGQNSGNTIYF. CDR3 DNA sequence: TGTGCCGTGGCATGGGGACAGAACTCTGGAAACACCATATATTTT. J is TRBJ1-3 and V is TRBV10-3; 7 nucleotides agree with TRBD1. Germline CDR1 reads ENHRY; CDR2 reads SYGVKD. This CDR3 contains 15 residues. V dropped 11 bases and J dropped 0; count of bases not matched to a gene: 10.

The chain carries TRBV11-3 and TRBJ2-1; TRBD2 matches at 10 bases. The trim removed 1 base at V and 8 bases at J, leaving 11 bases unmatched. The CDR3 consists of 17 residues. Germline loops: CDR1 SGHNT, CDR2 YENEEA. The CDR3 bases are TGTGCCAGCAGCTTAGGAGCGGGAGGGCCGGGTATCGATGAGCAGTTCTTC. It codes for CASSLGAGGPGIDEQFF.

This chain uses TRBV14 with TRBJ2-7, with 9 bases lining up with TRBD1. The CDR3 is 16 residues long. Trimming cost V 2 bases and J 3 bases; bases outside gene matches: 8. Germline assignment: CDR1 SGHDN and CDR2 FVKESK. The CDR3 nucleotides are TGTGCCAGCAGCCAATACCCGGGACAGGGCTTCTACGAGCAGTACTTC. Translating it yields CASSQYPGQGFYEQYF.

This chain links TRBV7-8 with TRBJ2-4, with D possibly matching TRBD2 (5 bases). Germline assignment: CDR1 SGHVS and CDR2 FQNEAQ. Trimming removed 0 bases from V and 2 bases from J, with 14 bases in between. The CDR3 has 17 amino acids. CDR3 sequence (DNA): TGTGCCAGCAGCTTAGCGCGGGTCCTTACGCCCAAAAACATTCAGTACTTC. Its protein product is CASSLARVLTPKNIQYF. Together with reference TRBV7-8 and TRBJ2-4, the CDR3 gives the full variable domain: GAGVSQSPRYKVAKRGQDVALRCDPISGHVSLFWYQQALGQGPEFLTYFQNEAQLDKSGLPSDRFFAERPEGSVSTLKIQRTQQEDSAVYLCASSLARVLTPKNIQYFGAGTRLSVL.